This TCR beta chain was captured by sequencing in a study of T-cell reconstitution after alpha-beta-depleted transplantation in children. Unique molecular identifiers were built into the TCRbeta library. TCRdb fed the PCR reads into MiXCR, producing one record per CDR3 protein. The sample yields hundreds of thousands of distinct CDR3 sequences, more than 20% seen once. Trimming took 3 bases from V and 3 from J, leaving 6 bases between them. CDR3 length equals 12 residues. Germline values: CDR1 SQVTM, CDR2 ANQGSEA. The sample here was PBMCs, mostly from graft donor cells, taken 360 days after TCRalphabeta/CD19-depleted stem cell transplant. The chain recombines TRBV29-1 with TRBJ1-3; D is unclear. This TCR was sampled from a female patient aged 2-10 years who had a stem cell transplant for congenital amegakaryocytic thrombocytopenia, so the T cells may come from the graft donor. Written as DNA, the CDR3 is TGCAGCGTTGATCTGGGTGGAAACACCATATATTTT. Translating it yields CSVDLGGNTIYF.